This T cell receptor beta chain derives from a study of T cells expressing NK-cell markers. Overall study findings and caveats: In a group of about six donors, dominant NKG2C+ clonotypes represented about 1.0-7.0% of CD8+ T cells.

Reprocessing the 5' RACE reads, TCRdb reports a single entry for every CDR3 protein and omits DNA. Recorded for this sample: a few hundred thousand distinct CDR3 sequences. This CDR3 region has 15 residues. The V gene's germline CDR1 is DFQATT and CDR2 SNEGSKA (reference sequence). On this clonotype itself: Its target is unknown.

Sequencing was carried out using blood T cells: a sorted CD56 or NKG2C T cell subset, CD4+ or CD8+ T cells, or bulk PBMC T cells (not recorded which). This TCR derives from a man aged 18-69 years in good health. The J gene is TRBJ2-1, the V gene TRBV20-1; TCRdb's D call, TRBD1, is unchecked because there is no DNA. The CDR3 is CSAHQAGRDDNEQFF.